This TCR beta chain was sequenced in a study of patients and donors after allogeneic stem cell transplantation. MiXCR was run by TCRdb on the RT-PCR reads, yielding one entry per CDR3 protein. This table has some 880,000 distinct CDR3 sequences, approximately 19% appearing once. This CDR3 has 18 amino acids. With 3 bases clipped from V and 1 base from J, the junction kept 7 bases outside the gene matches. CDR1 and CDR2 from the germline V gene are SGHAT and FQNNGV. Sequenced sample: blood, either unsorted or a sorted T cell fraction (not recorded which). This clonotype was sampled from a human donor who was either an allogeneic HSCT recipient or a stem cell or donor lymphocyte infusion donor (not recorded which). It is not recorded whose cells these are; they may come from a transplant donor. The chain combines TRBV11-2 with TRBJ2-1; 12 nucleotides line up with TRBD2. Here the CDR3 DNA reads TGTGCCAGCAGCTTCCCGACTAGCGGGAGTGGGTCCTACAATGAGCAGTTCTTC. It yields the protein CASSFPTSGSGSYNEQFF.